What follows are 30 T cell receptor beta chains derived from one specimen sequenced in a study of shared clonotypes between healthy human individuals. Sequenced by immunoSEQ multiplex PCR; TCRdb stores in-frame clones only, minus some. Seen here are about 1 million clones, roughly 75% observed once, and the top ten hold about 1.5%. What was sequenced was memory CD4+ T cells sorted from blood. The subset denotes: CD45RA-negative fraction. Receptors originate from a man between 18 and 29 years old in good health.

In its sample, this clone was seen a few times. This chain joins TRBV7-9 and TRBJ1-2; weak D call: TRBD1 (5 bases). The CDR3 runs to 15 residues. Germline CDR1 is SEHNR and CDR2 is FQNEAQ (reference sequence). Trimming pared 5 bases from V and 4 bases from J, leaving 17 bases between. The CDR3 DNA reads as TGTGCCAGCAGCCCACCGGCGGCAGGGATCTATGGCTACACCTTC. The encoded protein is CASSPPAAGIYGYTF.

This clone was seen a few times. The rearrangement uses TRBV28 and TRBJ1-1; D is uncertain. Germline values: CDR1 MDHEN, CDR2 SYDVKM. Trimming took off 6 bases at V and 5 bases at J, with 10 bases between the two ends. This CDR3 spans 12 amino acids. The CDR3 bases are TGTGCCAGCAGGCTACGGGAGACTGAAGCTTTCTTT. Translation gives CASRLRETEAFF.

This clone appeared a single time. Written as DNA, the CDR3 is TGCAGCGTTGAAGGGGACGGGGCCTACAATGAGCAGTTCTTC. Residues: CSVEGDGAYNEQFF. The V gene is TRBV29-1, the J gene TRBJ2-1; D could derive from TRBD1 or TRBD2 (5 bases each). The CDR3 consists of 14 residues. V lost 1 base and J lost 2, with 9 bases in between. Germline V CDR1 and CDR2: SQVTM, ANQGSEA.

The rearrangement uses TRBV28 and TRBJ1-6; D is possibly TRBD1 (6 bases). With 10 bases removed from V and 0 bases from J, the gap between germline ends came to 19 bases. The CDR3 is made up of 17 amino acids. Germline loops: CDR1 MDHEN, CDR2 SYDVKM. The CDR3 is CATRPGGGRSYNSPLHF. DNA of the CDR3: TGTGCCACCCGACCGGGAGGGGGACGCTCCTATAATTCACCCCTCCACTTT.

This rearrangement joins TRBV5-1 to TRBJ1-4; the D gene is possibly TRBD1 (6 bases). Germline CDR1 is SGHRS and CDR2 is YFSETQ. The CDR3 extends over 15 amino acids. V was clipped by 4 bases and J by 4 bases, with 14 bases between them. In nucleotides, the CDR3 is TGCGCCAGCAGCCGGAACAGGGCGGATAATGAAAAACTGTTTTTT. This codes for CASSRNRADNEKLFF.

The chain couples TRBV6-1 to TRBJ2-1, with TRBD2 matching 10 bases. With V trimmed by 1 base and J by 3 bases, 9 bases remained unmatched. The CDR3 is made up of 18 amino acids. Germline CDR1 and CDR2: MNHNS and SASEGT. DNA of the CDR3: TGTGCCAGCAGTGAAGATCCGGCTAGCGGGAGTCTCTACAATGAGCAGTTCTTC. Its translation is CASSEDPASGSLYNEQFF.

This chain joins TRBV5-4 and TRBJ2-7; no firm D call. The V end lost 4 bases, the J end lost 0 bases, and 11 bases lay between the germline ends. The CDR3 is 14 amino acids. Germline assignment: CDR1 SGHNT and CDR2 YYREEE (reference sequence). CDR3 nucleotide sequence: TGTGCCAGCAGCCCGACATTGGTCTCCTACGAGCAGTACTTC. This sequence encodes CASSPTLVSYEQYF.

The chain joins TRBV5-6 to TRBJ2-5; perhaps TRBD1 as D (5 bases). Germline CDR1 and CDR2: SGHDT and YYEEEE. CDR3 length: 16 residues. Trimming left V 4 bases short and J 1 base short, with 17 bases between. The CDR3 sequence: CASSRSFSTAQETQYF. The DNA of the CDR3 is TGTGCCAGCAGCCGGTCCTTCTCGACAGCCCAAGAGACCCAGTACTTC.

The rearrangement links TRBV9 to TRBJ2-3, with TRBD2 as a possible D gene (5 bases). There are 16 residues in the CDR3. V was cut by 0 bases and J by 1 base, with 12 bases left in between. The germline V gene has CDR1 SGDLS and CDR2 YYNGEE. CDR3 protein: CASSVGRGGRTDTQYF. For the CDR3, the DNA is TGTGCCAGCAGCGTAGGGAGAGGAGGTCGCACAGATACGCAGTATTTT.

CDR3 protein: CASSLELAGNYEQYF. The CDR3 bases are TGTGCCAGCAGCTTAGAACTAGCGGGAAACTACGAGCAGTACTTC. The genes are TRBV7-2 and TRBJ2-7, with 10 bases lining up with TRBD2. V was clipped by 1 base and J by 3 bases; unmatched bases: 3. The CDR3 extends over 15 amino acids. CDR1 is SGHTA, CDR2 FQGNSA, per germline.

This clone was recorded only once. CDR3 residues: CASSLAGLAGVSEQFF. The CDR3 DNA follows: TGTGCCAGCAGCTTAGCCGGACTAGCGGGAGTAAGTGAGCAGTTCTTC. The chain uses TRBV7-9 and TRBJ2-1; the match to TRBD2 covers 13 bases. V shed 0 bases, J shed 9 bases, and the junction held 5 bases outside the gene matches. Germline-derived CDR1 and CDR2 are SEHNR and FQNEAQ (reference sequence). The CDR3 has 16 amino acids.

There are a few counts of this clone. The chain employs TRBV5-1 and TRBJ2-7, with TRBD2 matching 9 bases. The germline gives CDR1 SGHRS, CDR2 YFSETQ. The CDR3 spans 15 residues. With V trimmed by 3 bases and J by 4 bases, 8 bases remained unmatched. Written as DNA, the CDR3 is TGCGCCAGCAGCTCATTAGCGGGAGAGATATACGAGCAGTACTTC. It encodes CASSSLAGEIYEQYF.

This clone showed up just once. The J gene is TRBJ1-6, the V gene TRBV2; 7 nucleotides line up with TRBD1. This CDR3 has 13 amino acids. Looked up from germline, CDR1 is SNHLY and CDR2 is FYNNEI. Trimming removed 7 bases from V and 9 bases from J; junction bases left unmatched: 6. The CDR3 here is CASTQGTRSPLHF. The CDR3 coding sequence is TGTGCCAGCACACAGGGGACTCGTTCACCCCTCCACTTT.

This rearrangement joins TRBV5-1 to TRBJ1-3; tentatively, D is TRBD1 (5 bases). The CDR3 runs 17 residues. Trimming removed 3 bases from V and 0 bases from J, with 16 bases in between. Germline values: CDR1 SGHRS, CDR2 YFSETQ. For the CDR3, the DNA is TGCGCCAGCAGCTCCCGTCGGGGGGACCTCTCTGGAAACACCATATATTTT. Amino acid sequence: CASSSRRGDLSGNTIYF.

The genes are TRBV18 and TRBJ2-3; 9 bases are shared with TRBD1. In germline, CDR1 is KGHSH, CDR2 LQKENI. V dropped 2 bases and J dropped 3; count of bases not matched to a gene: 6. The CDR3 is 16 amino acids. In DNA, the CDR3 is TGTGCCAGCTCACCAACCGGGACAGGGAGGACAGATACGCAGTATTTT. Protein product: CASSPTGTGRTDTQYF.

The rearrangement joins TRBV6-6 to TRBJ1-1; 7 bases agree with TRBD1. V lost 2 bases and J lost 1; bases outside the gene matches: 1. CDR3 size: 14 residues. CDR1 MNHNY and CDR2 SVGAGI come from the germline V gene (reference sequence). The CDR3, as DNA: TGTGCCAGCAGTTACACAGGGGCGAACACTGAAGCTTTCTTT. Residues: CASSYTGANTEAFF.

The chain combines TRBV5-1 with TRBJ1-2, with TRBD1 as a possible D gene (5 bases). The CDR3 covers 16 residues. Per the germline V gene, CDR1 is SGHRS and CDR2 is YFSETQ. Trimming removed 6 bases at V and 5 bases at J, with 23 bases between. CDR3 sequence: CASTLGTLGKGYGYTF. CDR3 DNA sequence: TGCGCCAGCACACTGGGGACGCTCGGAAAGGGGTATGGCTACACCTTC. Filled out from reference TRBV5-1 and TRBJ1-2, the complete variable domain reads KAGVTQTPRYLIKTRGQQVTLSCSPISGHRSVSWYQQTPGQGLQFLFEYFSETQRNKGNFPGRFSGRQFSNSRSEMNVSTLELGDSALYLCASTLGTLGKGYGYTFGSGTRLTVV.

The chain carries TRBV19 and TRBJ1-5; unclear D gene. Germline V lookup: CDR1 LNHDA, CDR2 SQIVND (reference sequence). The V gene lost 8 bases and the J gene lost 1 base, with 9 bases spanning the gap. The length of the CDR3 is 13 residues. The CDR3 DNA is TGTGCCAGTCGAGGGATGAGCAATCAGCCCCAGCATTTT. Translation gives CASRGMSNQPQHF.

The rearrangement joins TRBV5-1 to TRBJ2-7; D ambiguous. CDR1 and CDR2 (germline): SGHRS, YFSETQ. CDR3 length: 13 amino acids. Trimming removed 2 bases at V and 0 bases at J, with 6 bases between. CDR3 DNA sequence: TGCGCCAGCAGCTTCCGTGCCTCCTACGAGCAGTACTTC. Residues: CASSFRASYEQYF.

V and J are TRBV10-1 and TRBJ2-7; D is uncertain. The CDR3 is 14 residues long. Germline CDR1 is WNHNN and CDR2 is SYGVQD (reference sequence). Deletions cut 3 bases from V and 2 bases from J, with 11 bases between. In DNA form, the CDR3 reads TGCGCCAGCAGTGATGGACCTACCCCCTACGAGCAGTACTTC. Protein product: CASSDGPTPYEQYF.

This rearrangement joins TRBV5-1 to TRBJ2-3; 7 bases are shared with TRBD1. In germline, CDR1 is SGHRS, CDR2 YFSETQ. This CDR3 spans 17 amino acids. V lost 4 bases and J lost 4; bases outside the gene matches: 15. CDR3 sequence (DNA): TGCGCCAGCAGCCGCCCCCTTGAGGGGGCGCTGGCAGATACGCAGTATTTT. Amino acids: CASSRPLEGALADTQYF. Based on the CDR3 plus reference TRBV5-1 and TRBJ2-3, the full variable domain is KAGVTQTPRYLIKTRGQQVTLSCSPISGHRSVSWYQQTPGQGLQFLFEYFSETQRNKGNFPGRFSGRQFSNSRSEMNVSTLELGDSALYLCASSRPLEGALADTQYFGPGTRLTVL.

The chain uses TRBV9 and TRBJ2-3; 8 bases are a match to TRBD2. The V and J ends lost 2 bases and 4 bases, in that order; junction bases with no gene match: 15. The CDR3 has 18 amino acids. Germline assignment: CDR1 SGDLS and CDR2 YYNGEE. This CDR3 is CASSVEPGGASRADTQYF. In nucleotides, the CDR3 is TGTGCCAGCAGCGTGGAACCGGGGGGGGCGTCTCGCGCAGATACGCAGTATTTT.

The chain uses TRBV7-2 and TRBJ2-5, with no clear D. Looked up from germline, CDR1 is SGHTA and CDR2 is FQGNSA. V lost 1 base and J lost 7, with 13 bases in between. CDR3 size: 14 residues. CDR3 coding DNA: TGTGCCAGCAGCTTAGACTCAACTGCGAGGACCCAGTACTTC. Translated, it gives CASSLDSTARTQYF.

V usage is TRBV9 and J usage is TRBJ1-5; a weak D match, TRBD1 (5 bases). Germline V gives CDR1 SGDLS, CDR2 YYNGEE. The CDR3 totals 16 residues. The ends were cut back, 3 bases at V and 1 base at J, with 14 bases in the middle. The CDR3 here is CASSAEAGLSNQPQHF. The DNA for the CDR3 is TGTGCCAGCAGCGCGGAGGCAGGGTTGAGCAATCAGCCCCAGCATTTT.

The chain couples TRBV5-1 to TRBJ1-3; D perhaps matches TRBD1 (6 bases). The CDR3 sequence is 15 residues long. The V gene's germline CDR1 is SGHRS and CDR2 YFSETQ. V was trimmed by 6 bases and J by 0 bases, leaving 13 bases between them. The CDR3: CASTGTPSSGNTIYF. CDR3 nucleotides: TGCGCCAGCACCGGGACACCTAGCTCTGGAAACACCATATATTTT. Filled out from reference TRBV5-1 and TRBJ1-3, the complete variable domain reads KAGVTQTPRYLIKTRGQQVTLSCSPISGHRSVSWYQQTPGQGLQFLFEYFSETQRNKGNFPGRFSGRQFSNSRSEMNVSTLELGDSALYLCASTGTPSSGNTIYFGEGSWLTVV.

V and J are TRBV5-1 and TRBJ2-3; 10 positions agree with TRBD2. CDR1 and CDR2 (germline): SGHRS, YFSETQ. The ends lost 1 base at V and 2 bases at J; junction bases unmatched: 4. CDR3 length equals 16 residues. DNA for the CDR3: TGCGCCAGCAGCTTGATAGCGGGGGGTATCACAGATACGCAGTATTTT. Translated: CASSLIAGGITDTQYF.

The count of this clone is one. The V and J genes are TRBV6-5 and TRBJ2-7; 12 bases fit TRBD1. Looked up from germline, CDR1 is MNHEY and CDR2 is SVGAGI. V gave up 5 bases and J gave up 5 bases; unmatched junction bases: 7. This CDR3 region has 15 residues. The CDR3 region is CASSQTGTGGNEQYF. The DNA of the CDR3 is TGTGCCAGCAGTCAGACCGGGACAGGGGGCAACGAGCAGTACTTC.

CDR3 DNA sequence: TGTGCCACCAGCAGAGGACTGGTTTCCTACGAGCAGTACTTC. Residues: CATSRGLVSYEQYF. This chain uses TRBV15 with TRBJ2-7, with unresolved D. The V gene's germline CDR1 is LNHNV and CDR2 YYDKDF (reference sequence). The CDR3 has 14 residues. V lost 1 base and J 1 base, leaving 8 bases between the germline ends.

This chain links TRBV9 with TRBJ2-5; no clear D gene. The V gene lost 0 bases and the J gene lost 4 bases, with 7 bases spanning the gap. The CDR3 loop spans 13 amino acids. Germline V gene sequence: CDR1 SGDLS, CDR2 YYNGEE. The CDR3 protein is CASSVGSGETQYF. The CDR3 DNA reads TGTGCCAGCAGCGTAGGCTCGGGAGAGACCCAGTACTTC. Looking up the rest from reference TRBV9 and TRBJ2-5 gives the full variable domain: DSGVTQTPKHLITATGQRVTLRCSPRSGDLSVYWYQQSLDQGLQFLIQYYNGEERAKGNILERFSAQQFPDLHSELNLSSLELGDSALYFCASSVGSGETQYFGPGTRLLVL.

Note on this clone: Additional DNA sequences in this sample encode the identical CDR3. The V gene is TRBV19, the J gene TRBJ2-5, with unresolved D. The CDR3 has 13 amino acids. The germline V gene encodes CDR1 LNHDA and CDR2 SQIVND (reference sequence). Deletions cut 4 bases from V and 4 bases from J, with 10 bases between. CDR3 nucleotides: TGTGCCAGTAGTACCGACCCGGGAGAGACCCAGTACTTC. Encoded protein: CASSTDPGETQYF.